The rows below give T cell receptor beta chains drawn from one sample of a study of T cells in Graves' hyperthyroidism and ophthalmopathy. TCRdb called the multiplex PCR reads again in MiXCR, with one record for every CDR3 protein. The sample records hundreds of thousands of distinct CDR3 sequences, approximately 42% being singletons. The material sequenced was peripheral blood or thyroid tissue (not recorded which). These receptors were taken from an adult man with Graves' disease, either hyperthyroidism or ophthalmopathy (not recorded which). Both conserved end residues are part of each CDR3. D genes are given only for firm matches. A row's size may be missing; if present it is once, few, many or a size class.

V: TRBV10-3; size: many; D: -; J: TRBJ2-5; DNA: TGTGCCATCAGTGAGTCCGAGCGGCAAGAGACCCAGTACTTC; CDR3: CAISESERQETQYF
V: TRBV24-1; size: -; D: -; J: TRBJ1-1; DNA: TGTGCCACCAGTGTTGAGGGAAAAAACACTGAAGCTTTCTTT; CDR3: CATSVEGKNTEAFF
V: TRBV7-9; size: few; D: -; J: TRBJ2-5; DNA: TGTGCCAGCAGCTTAACGGACTGGCAAGAGACCCAGTACTTC; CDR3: CASSLTDWQETQYF
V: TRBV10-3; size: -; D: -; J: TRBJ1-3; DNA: TGTGCCATCAGCCCCGAGATAAACACCATATATTTT; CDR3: CAISPEINTIYF
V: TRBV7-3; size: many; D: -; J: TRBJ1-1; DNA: TGTGCCAGCAGCCACTCTGGGGGGAACACTGAAGCTTTCTTT; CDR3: CASSHSGGNTEAFF
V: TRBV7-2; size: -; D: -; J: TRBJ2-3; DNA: TGTGCCAGCAGCTTGAGGCTAACCACAGATACGCAGTATTTT; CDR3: CASSLRLTTDTQYF
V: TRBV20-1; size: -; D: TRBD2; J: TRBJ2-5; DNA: TGCAGTGCTAGGTCGGGGGGTCCCCACCAAGAGACCCAGTACTTC; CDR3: CSARSGGPHQETQYF
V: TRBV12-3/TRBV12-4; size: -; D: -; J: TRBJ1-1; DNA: TGTGCCAGCAGTTTAGGGCCACCTAATGAAGCTTTCTTT; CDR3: CASSLGPPNEAFF
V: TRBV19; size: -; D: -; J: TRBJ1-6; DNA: TGTGCCAGCAGCCAAGATCCAGGCTCCTATAATTCACCCCTCCACTTT; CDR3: CASSQDPGSYNSPLHF
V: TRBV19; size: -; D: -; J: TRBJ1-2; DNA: TGTGCCAGCGGCGTCCCAGGGGACTATGGCTACACCTTC; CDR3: CASGVPGDYGYTF
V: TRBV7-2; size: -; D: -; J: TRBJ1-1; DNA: TGTGCCAGCAGCTTAGATCTGGGGGTCAACACTGAAGCTTTCTTT; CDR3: CASSLDLGVNTEAFF
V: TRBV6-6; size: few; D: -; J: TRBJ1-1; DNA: TGTGCCAGCAGTTCGATCCCACCACTCGACACTGAAGCTTTCTTT; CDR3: CASSSIPPLDTEAFF
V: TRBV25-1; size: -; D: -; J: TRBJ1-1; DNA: TGTGCCAGCAGTTTATTGGGGCCGAGCACTGAAGCTTTCTTT; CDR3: CASSLLGPSTEAFF
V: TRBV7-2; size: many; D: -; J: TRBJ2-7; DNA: TGTGCCAGCAGCTTAGGGTGGGACTCCTACGAGCAGTACTTC; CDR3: CASSLGWDSYEQYF
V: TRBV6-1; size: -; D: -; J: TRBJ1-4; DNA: TGTGCCAGCGGAGGACAGCATAATGAAAAACTGTTTTTT; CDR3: CASGGQHNEKLFF
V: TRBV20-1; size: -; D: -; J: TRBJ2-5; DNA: TGCAGTGCTAGCGAGGGGCAAGAGACCCAGAACTTC; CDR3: CSASEGQETQNF
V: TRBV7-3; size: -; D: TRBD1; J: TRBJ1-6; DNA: TGTGCCAGCAGGAGTGAGACAGGGGATTCACCCCTCCACTTT; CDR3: CASRSETGDSPLHF
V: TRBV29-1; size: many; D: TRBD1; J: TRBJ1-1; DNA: TGCAGCGTTGAACAGACAGGGGGCGGCACTGAAGCTTTCTTT; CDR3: CSVEQTGGGTEAFF
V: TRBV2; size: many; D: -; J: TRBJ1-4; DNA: TGTGCCAGCAGTGAACAGGGCCCTGGGGAAAAACTGTTTTTT; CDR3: CASSEQGPGEKLFF
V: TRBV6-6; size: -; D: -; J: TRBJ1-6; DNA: TGTGCCAGCAGTCTACTTTCGGGGGACCCTCACCACTTT; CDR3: CASSLLSGDPHHF
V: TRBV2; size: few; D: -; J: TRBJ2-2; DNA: TGTGCCAGCAGTGATACAGGGCGGAACACCGGGGAGCTGTTTTTT; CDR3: CASSDTGRNTGELFF
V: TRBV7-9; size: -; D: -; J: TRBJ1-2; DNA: TGTGCCACCGATATTGGAGCAGCGGATGGCTACACCTTC; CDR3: CATDIGAADGYTF
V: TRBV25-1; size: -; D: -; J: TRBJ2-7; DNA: TGTGCCAGCAGCTTAAATCGGGGAATGTACGAGCAGTACTTC; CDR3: CASSLNRGMYEQYF
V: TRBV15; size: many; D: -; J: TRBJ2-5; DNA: TGTGCCACCAGCCGCGGGGCTAGCGAACGTGGTGAGACCCAGTACTTC; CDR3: CATSRGASERGETQYF
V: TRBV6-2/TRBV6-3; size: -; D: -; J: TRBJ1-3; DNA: TGTGCCTGGAGGGCCGGACAGAGCTCTGGAAACACCATATATTTT; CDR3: CAWRAGQSSGNTIYF
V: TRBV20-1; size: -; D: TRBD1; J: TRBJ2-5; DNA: TGCAGTGCTAGAGATGGGACAGGGGGCCAAGAGACCCAGTACTTC; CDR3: CSARDGTGGQETQYF
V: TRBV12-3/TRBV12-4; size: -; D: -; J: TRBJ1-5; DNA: TGTGCCAGCAGTTTTATGCAGCCCCAGCATTTT; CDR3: CASSFMQPQHF
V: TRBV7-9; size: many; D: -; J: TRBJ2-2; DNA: TGTGCCAGCGGGATGCGGAAGGTCACCGGGGAGCTGTTTTTT; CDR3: CASGMRKVTGELFF
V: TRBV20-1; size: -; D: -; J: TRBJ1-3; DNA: TGCAGTGCCTATGAGGCTGGAAACACCATATATTTT; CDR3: CSAYEAGNTIYF
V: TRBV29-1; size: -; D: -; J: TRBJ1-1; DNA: TGCAGCTTGAAACAGAACACTGAAGCTTTCTTT; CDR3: CSLKQNTEAFF